This TCR beta chain is drawn from a study of cytomegalovirus exposure and HLA in healthy donors. Study-wide points: Owing to their indistinguishability, certain V segments, notably TRBV6-2 and TRBV6-3, were excluded. In a later analysis, an Asian-associated ancestry cluster reportedly showed fewer N-insertions than the roughly 700-donor mean.

CDR1 SGHDN and CDR2 FVKESK come from the germline V gene. The CDR3 is made up of 16 amino acids. V dropped 4 bases and J dropped 0 bases, with 13 bases sitting between them. Primers included in the PCR were 60 Vbeta and 13 Jbeta primers. Repertoires were generated with immunoSEQ multiplex PCR, while TCRdb's copy carries only in-frame clones and drops some. The repertoire holds 85,000 to 120,000 clones, roughly 82% seen once, with 1.5% to 2% in the top ten. Regarding this clone: Its antigen is unidentified.

This TCR was sampled from a man aged 50-60 years in good health and CMV-seronegative. This rearrangement joins TRBV14 to TRBJ1-3; D is unclear. Sequenced material: PBMCs. Here the CDR3 reads CASSPREGNSGNTIYF. The CDR3 DNA sequence: TGTGCCAGCAGCCCCCGGGAAGGAAACTCTGGAAACACCATATATTTT.